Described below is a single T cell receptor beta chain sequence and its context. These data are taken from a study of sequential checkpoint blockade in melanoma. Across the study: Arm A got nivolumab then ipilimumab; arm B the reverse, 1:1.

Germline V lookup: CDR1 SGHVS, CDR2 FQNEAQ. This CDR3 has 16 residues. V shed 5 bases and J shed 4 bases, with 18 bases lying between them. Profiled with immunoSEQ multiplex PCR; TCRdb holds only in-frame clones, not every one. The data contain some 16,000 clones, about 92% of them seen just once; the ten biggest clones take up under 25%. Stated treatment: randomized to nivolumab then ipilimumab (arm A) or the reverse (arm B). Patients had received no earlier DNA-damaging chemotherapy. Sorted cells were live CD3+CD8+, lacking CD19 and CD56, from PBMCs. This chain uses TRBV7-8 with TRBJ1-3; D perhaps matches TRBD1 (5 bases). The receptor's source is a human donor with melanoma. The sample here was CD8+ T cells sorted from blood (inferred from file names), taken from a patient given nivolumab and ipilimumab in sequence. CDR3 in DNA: TGTGCCAGCAGCCCCTCGCCAGGGATGAACGGAAACACCATATATTTT. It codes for CASSPSPGMNGNTIYF.